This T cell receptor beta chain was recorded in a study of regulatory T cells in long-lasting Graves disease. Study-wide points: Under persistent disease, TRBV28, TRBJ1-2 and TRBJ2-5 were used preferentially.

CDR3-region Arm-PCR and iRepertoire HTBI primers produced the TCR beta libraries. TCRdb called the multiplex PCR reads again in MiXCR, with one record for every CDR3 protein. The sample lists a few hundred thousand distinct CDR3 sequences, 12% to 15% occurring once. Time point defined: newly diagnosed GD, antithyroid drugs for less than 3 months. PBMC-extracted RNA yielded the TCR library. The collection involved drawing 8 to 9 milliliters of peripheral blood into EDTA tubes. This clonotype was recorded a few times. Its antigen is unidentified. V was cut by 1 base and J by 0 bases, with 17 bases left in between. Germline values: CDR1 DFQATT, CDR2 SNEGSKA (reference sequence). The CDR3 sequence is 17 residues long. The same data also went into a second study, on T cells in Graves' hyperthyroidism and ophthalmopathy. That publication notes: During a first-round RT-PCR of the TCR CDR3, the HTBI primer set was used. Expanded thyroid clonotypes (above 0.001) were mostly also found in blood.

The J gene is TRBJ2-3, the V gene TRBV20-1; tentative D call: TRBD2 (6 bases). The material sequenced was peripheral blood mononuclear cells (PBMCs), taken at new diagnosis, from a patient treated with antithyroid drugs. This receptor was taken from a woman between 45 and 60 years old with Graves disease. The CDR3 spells CSARGTLKSGSTDTQYF. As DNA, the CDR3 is TGCAGTGCTAGAGGGACCCTTAAAAGCGGGAGCACAGATACGCAGTATTTT.